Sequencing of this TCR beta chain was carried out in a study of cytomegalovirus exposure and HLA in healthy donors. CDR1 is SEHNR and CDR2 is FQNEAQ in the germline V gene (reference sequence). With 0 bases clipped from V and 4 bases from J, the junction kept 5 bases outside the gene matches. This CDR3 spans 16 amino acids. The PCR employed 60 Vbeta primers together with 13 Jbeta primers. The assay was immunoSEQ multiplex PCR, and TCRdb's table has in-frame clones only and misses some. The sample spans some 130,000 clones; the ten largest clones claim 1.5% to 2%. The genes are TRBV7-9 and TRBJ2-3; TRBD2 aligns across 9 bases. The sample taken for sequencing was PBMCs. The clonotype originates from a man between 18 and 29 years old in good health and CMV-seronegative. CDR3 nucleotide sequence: TGTGCCAGCAGCTTAGCTATGCGGGGGGGTTCAGATACGCAGTATTTT. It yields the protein CASSLAMRGGSDTQYF.